A selection of T cell receptor beta chains follows, all from one sample in a study of blood T cell repertoires in COVID-19. Clones were read by immunoSEQ multiplex PCR, and TCRdb kept only the in-frame ones, dropping some. Of 200,000 to 250,000 clones in the sample, more than 75% were seen once. The sample taken for sequencing was peripheral blood. The source of these receptors is a man in his forties or fifties with acute or convalescent COVID-19. The CDR3 runs from the conserved cysteine through the conserved F or W. D genes are given only for firm matches. Rows give clone size only sometimes, using once, few, many, or a class for an expanded clone.

>TRBJ1-1|TRBV5-5|.|.
TGTGCCAGCAGCTTGGTGGACAAGGGCCCTGAAGCTTTCTTT
CASSLVDKGPEAFF
>TRBJ2-7|TRBV7-9|.|once
TGTGCCAGCAGCTTATTTGGGGGGACCACCTACGAGCAGTACTTC
CASSLFGGTTYEQYF
>TRBJ2-1|TRBV2|.|once
TGTGCCAGCCTGTGGGACACCTCCTACAATGAGCAGTTCTTC
CASLWDTSYNEQFF
>TRBJ2-1|TRBV27|TRBD1|.
TGTGCCAGCAGTCTGACAGGGGCGATCGGGCAGTTCTTC
CASSLTGAIGQFF
>TRBJ2-3|TRBV19|.|once
TGTGCCAGTAGTACCGAGACTAGCACAGATACGCAGTATTTT
CASSTETSTDTQYF
>TRBJ2-1|TRBV9|TRBD1|.
TGTGCCAGCAGCGTCGGGACAGGGCACAATGAGCAGTTCTTC
CASSVGTGHNEQFF
>TRBJ1-1|TRBV5-1|TRBD1|once
TGCGCCAGCAGTCTCGACAGGGTCGATGAAGCTTTCTTT
CASSLDRVDEAFF
>TRBJ2-5|TRBV19|TRBD2|.
TGTGCCAGTAGTATGGCAGGGACTAAGGGAGAGACCCAGTACTTC
CASSMAGTKGETQYF
>TRBJ2-5|TRBV11-2|.|.
TGTGCCAGCAGCCCCGACTGGGTCCAAGAGACCCAGTACTTC
CASSPDWVQETQYF
>TRBJ2-2|TRBV7-2|TRBD2|.
TGTGCCAGCAGCCCCGGACTAGCGGGGATCGGGGAGCTGTTTTTT
CASSPGLAGIGELFF
>TRBJ2-5|TRBV6-5|.|.
TGTGCCAGCAGTTTACAGGGTTTGGGAGAGACCCAGTACTTC
CASSLQGLGETQYF
>TRBJ2-5|TRBV5-4|TRBD1|.
TGTGCCAGCAGCCCGGGACAGCTTCAAGAGACCCAGTACTTC
CASSPGQLQETQYF
>TRBJ2-2|TRBV28|TRBD1|.
TGTGCCAGCAGTTTATTCCGACAGGGGCCGAACACCGGGGAGCTGTTTTTT
CASSLFRQGPNTGELFF
>TRBJ2-7|TRBV4-3|.|.
TGCGCCAGCAGCCTTAACCTCGGGGGGCCCTCGGGCGAGCAGTACTTC
CASSLNLGGPSGEQYF
>TRBJ2-2|TRBV2|.|once
TGTGCCAGCAGTGTCCAGGGACTCAACACCGGGGAGCTGTTTTTT
CASSVQGLNTGELFF
>TRBJ1-1|TRBV7-2|.|.
TGTGCCAGCAGCTTAGGGAGGGGCAGAGAGAGGGCTGAAGCTTTCTTT
CASSLGRGRERAEAFF
>TRBJ2-7|TRBV3-1/TRBV3-2|.|.
TGTGCCAGCAGCCAGCCGGGGGTCTCTTCCTACGAGCAGTACTTC
CASSQPGVSSYEQYF
>TRBJ1-4|TRBV5-4|.|once
TGTGCCAGCAGTTCACCGGGGGCTAATGAAAAACTGTTTTTT
CASSSPGANEKLFF
>TRBJ1-1|TRBV7-9|.|.
TGTGCCAGCAGCTCACGGACAGTCGTAAGGAACACTGAAGCTTTCTTT
CASSSRTVVRNTEAFF
>TRBJ2-7|TRBV27|TRBD1|.
TGTGCCACCGGCAAAGGACAGGGGTACGAGCAGTACTTC
CATGKGQGYEQYF
>TRBJ2-4|TRBV27|.|.
TGTGCCAGCAGTTTAGGTTATCAGGGTACCCAGTACTTC
CASSLGYQGTQYF
>TRBJ1-1|TRBV5-6|.|.
TGTGCCAGCAGCTTGACGCGGGACGATACTTTCTTT
CASSLTRDDTFF
>TRBJ1-1|TRBV5-6|TRBD1|.
TGTGCCAGCAGCTTCCCCGGGACAGGAGCTGAAGCTTTCTTT
CASSFPGTGAEAFF
>TRBJ2-2|TRBV5-1|TRBD1|.
TGCGCCAGCAGCTCTAATACAGGGGACACCGGGGAGCTGTTTTTT
CASSSNTGDTGELFF
>TRBJ1-3|TRBV18|.|.
TGTGCCAGCTCACCCCCGGGTGGAAACACCATATATTTT
CASSPPGGNTIYF
>TRBJ1-2|TRBV9|.|.
TGTGCCAGCAGCGCCTACTCTCGGGGGGCGAAGGGCTACACCTTC
CASSAYSRGAKGYTF
>TRBJ2-2|TRBV5-1|TRBD1|.
TGCGCCAGCAGCTTTGGGGGACAGAGCACCGGGGAGCTGTTTTTT
CASSFGGQSTGELFF
>TRBJ1-6|TRBV6-5|.|.
TGTGCCAGCAGTAGGGGAAAGTCCTATAATTCACCCCTCCACTTT
CASSRGKSYNSPLHF
>TRBJ2-5|TRBV6-5|TRBD2|few
TGTGCCAGCAGTTATGGGGGAGGGGAACACCAAGAGACCCAGTACTTC
CASSYGGGEHQETQYF
>TRBJ1-3|TRBV5-1|.|.
TGCGCCAGCAGCGCAAATACAGGCTCAGGAAACACCATATATTTT
CASSANTGSGNTIYF
>TRBJ2-7|TRBV24-1|.|.
TGTGCCACCAGTGATGGTAGGGGCTTCTCCTACGAGCAGTACTTC
CATSDGRGFSYEQYF